This entry describes one T cell receptor beta chain. CDR1 and CDR2 from the germline V gene are LGHNA and YSLEER. V was clipped by 5 bases and J by 4 bases; unmatched bases: 2. The CDR3 contains 15 residues. The data stem from a study of OX40 agonist ivuxolimab in advanced cancers. Here immunoSEQ multiplex PCR was the method, and the copy in TCRdb shows in-frame clones only, minus some. The sample holds more than 90,000 clones, approximately 83% seen once. The sequence came from an adult with an advanced solid tumor such as melanoma, head and neck, liver or kidney cancer. The source was CD4+ or CD8+ T cells sorted from blood, collected in a trial of the OX40 agonist ivuxolimab. This chain connects TRBV4-3 to TRBJ2-5; 15 positions agree with TRBD2. CDR3 sequence (DNA): TGCGCCAGCAGCTCGGGACTAGCGGGGGGAGAGACCCAGTACTTC. Translated, it gives CASSSGLAGGETQYF.